Presented here are 25 T cell receptor beta chains from one specimen sequenced in a study of blood T cell repertoires in COVID-19. The protocol was immunoSEQ multiplex PCR, while the TCRdb copy is restricted to in-frame clones and leaves out a portion. The sample holds about 160,000 clones; about 85% are singletons and the top ten take over 3%. The specimen sequenced was peripheral blood. These receptors all stem from a human donor with acute or convalescent COVID-19. The donor label of this sample is uncertain.

This chain's CDR3 is CASRQIQDTYEQYF. The CDR3, as DNA: TGTGCCAGCAGACAAATACAGGATACCTACGAGCAGTACTTC. V usage is TRBV5-6 and J usage is TRBJ2-7; perhaps TRBD1 as D (5 bases). The CDR3 covers 14 residues. The germline gives CDR1 SGHDT, CDR2 YYEEEE. Trimming pared 5 bases from V and 2 bases from J, leaving 14 bases between. Full variable domain (outside the CDR3, taken from reference TRBV5-6 and TRBJ2-7): DAGVTQSPTHLIKTRGQQVTLRCSPKSGHDTVSWYQQALGQGPQFIFQYYEEEERQRGNFPDRFSGHQFPNYSSELNVNALLLGDSALYLCASRQIQDTYEQYFGPGTRLTVT.

For this clone: The junction departs from germline at one end; a sequencing error may be responsible. The chain couples TRBV19 to TRBJ2-7, with D possibly TRBD2 on 5 matching bases. The CDR3 is made up of 13 amino acids. CDR1 is LNHDA and CDR2 is SQIVND in the germline V gene (reference sequence). CDR3 region: CASSYEGRALLHF. In nucleotides, the CDR3 is TGTGCCAGTAGTTATGAGGGAAGGGCCCTGCTTCACTTC.

This clone was counted a single time. V usage is TRBV7-3 and J usage is TRBJ1-1; 8 nucleotides line up with TRBD1. Trimming cost V 0 bases and J 6 bases; bases outside gene matches: 9. CDR1 is SGHTA, CDR2 FQGTGA, per germline. This CDR3 spans 16 amino acids. CDR3 amino acids: CASSLTYSAQGAEAFF. In nucleotides, the CDR3 is TGTGCCAGCAGCTTAACGTATAGTGCACAGGGGGCTGAAGCTTTCTTT.

This chain joins TRBV14 and TRBJ1-2; D not resolved. The germline gives CDR1 SGHDN, CDR2 FVKESK. V lost 4 bases and J lost 2, with 5 bases in between. The CDR3 sequence is 12 residues long. CDR3 loop: CASSLTNYGYTF. CDR3 nucleotides: TGTGCCAGCAGCCTGACAAACTATGGCTACACCTTC. The entire variable domain, with the rest obtained from reference TRBV14 and TRBJ1-2, is as follows: EAGVTQFPSHSVIEKGQTVTLRCDPISGHDNLYWYRRVMGKEIKFLLHFVKESKQDESGMPNNRFLAERTGGTYSTLKVQPAELEDSGVYFCASSLTNYGYTFGSGTRLTVV.

The J gene is TRBJ1-6, the V gene TRBV19; 8 nucleotides match TRBD1. The CDR3 is made up of 17 amino acids. J was trimmed by 1 base and V by 3 bases; bases with no gene match: 5. The V gene's germline CDR1 is LNHDA and CDR2 SQIVND (reference sequence). For the CDR3, the DNA is TGTGCCAGTAGTATCATCGGGACAGGTTCCTATAATTCACCCCTCCACTTT. It specifies CASSIIGTGSYNSPLHF.

J is TRBJ2-4 and V is TRBV5-4, with 14 bases aligning to TRBD2. CDR1 is SGHNT and CDR2 is YYREEE in the germline V gene (reference sequence). V was clipped by 4 bases and J by 11 bases; unmatched bases: 8. The CDR3 extends over 15 amino acids. In DNA form, the CDR3 reads TGTGCCAGCAGCCTACCGACTAGCGGGGGGGCAGTTCAGTACTTC. Its translation is CASSLPTSGGAVQYF.

The V call is TRBV4-3, the J call TRBJ1-6; D ambiguous. The CDR3 has 17 residues. Germline-derived CDR1 and CDR2 are LGHNA and YSLEER. Trimming pared 1 base from V and 6 bases from J, leaving 16 bases between. Here the CDR3 reads CASSQAYAGNPNSPLHF. DNA of the CDR3: TGCGCCAGCAGCCAAGCATACGCGGGAAACCCTAATTCACCCCTCCACTTT.

The V call is TRBV6-5, the J call TRBJ1-2; possible D gene TRBD1, 6 bases. Between the trimmed V and J ends, which lost 6 bases and 4 bases, there was a span of 15 bases. The CDR3 is made up of 14 amino acids. Per the germline V gene, CDR1 is MNHEY and CDR2 is SVGAGI. The CDR3 protein is CASRRGRGSYGYTF. The CDR3 region has the DNA TGTGCCAGCAGGAGGGGAAGGGGGTCCTATGGCTACACCTTC.

V usage is TRBV15 and J usage is TRBJ2-7, with 7 bases matching TRBD1. The trim removed 1 base at V and 4 bases at J, leaving 7 bases unmatched. This CDR3 has 15 amino acids. Germline CDR1 reads LNHNV; CDR2 reads YYDKDF (reference sequence). Here the CDR3 reads CATSRGSRGRYEQYF. Here the CDR3 DNA reads TGTGCCACCAGCAGAGGCAGTAGGGGGCGGTACGAGCAGTACTTC.

This clone was observed a single time. The chain links TRBV11-2 to TRBJ2-7; TRBD1 is a possible D gene (6 bases). The CDR3 has 15 residues. The germline V gene has CDR1 SGHAT and CDR2 FQNNGV. V shed 1 base and J shed 2 bases, with 12 bases lying between them. The CDR3 region has the DNA TGTGCCAGCAGCTTAGGGGCAGGGGCAACCTACGAGCAGTACTTC. It translates to CASSLGAGATYEQYF.

The gene calls are TRBV7-9 and TRBJ1-2; D uncertain. The germline gives CDR1 SEHNR, CDR2 FQNEAQ (reference sequence). Trimming stripped 5 bases from V and 4 bases from J, with 11 bases between. The CDR3 runs to 13 residues. The CDR3 here is CASSLERPYGYTF. The CDR3 bases are TGTGCCAGCAGCCTAGAGAGGCCCTATGGCTACACCTTC.

This chain uses TRBV7-9 with TRBJ1-2; D remains ambiguous. The length of the CDR3 is 15 residues. V gave up 1 base and J gave up 4 bases, with 13 bases separating them. CDR1 and CDR2 (germline): SEHNR, FQNEAQ (reference sequence). As DNA, the CDR3 is TGTGCCAGCAGCTTAGTTGGAGGGCCGGTCTATGGCTACACCTTC. This encodes CASSLVGGPVYGYTF. Supplemented by reference TRBV7-9 and TRBJ1-2, the full variable domain reads DTGVSQNPRHKITKRGQNVTFRCDPISEHNRLYWYRQTLGQGPEFLTYFQNEAQLEKSRLLSDRFSAERPKGSFSTLEIQRTEQGDSAMYLCASSLVGGPVYGYTFGSGTRLTVV.

This chain connects TRBV28 to TRBJ2-1; a weak D match, TRBD2 (6 bases). CDR3 length equals 17 residues. V shed 7 bases and J shed 0 bases, with 19 bases lying between them. Per the germline V gene, CDR1 is MDHEN and CDR2 is SYDVKM. CDR3 sequence (DNA): TGTGCCAGCACCTCCGCGGGGCGAGTTAGCTCCTACAATGAGCAGTTCTTC. Amino acids: CASTSAGRVSSYNEQFF.

The V call is TRBV28, the J call TRBJ1-5; D not certain. Germline V gene data show CDR1 as MDHEN and CDR2 as SYDVKM. The V end was cut by 3 bases, the J end by 2 bases, with 5 bases between. The CDR3 has 13 amino acids. CDR3 region: CASSFPGNQPQHF. The CDR3 coding sequence is TGTGCCAGCAGTTTTCCCGGCAATCAGCCCCAGCATTTT.

The V gene is TRBV30, the J gene TRBJ2-7; 9 nucleotides match TRBD2. This CDR3 contains 15 residues. Per germline, CDR1 GTSNPN and CDR2 SVGIG (reference sequence). The V gene end was trimmed by 1 base and the J gene end by 3 bases; junction bases not matched to a gene: 7. This CDR3 reads CAWSEIGGGDYEQYF. CDR3 nucleotides: TGTGCCTGGAGTGAAATTGGCGGGGGGGACTACGAGCAGTACTTC.

The rearrangement uses TRBV9 and TRBJ2-3; D gene uncertain. Germline V gene lookup returns CDR1 SGDLS and CDR2 YYNGEE. The CDR3 is 14 residues long. Trimming left V 0 bases short and J 2 bases short, with 7 bases between. CDR3 nucleotide sequence: TGTGCCAGCAGCGTAGCTGGCACCACAGATACGCAGTATTTT. It translates to CASSVAGTTDTQYF.

CDR3 residues: CASSLRKVAGGELFF. The DNA for the CDR3 is TGTGCCAGCAGCTTGCGTAAAGTGGCTGGCGGGGAGCTGTTTTTT. The rearrangement joins TRBV5-8 to TRBJ2-2; D is unclear. The germline V gene encodes CDR1 SGHTS and CDR2 YDEGEE. CDR3 length: 15 amino acids. With 1 base removed from V and 7 bases from J, the gap between germline ends came to 14 bases.

CDR3 sequence reads: CASSYADSPLHF. CDR3 nucleotide sequence: TGTGCCAGCAGCTATGCAGATTCACCCCTCCACTTT. V and J are TRBV7-9 and TRBJ1-6, with D uncertain. Looked up from germline, CDR1 is SEHNR and CDR2 is FQNEAQ (reference sequence). Trimming cost V 4 bases and J 8 bases, with 6 bases left between them. CDR3 length: 12 residues.

The CDR3 DNA reads TGTGCCAGCAGCTTCAGGGGGAGCGGAGGAGCTTTCTTT. Amino acids: CASSFRGSGGAFF. The V call is TRBV7-2, the J call TRBJ1-1; TRBD1 matches at 7 bases. This CDR3 has 13 residues. V trimming: 3 bases; J trimming: 10 bases; junction bases outside the gene matches: 8. Germline V CDR1 and CDR2: SGHTA, FQGNSA.

In DNA, the CDR3 is TGTGCCAGCAGACACAGGGGCGGAAACTATGGCTACACCTTC. Translating gives CASRHRGGNYGYTF. This chain links TRBV6-6 with TRBJ1-2; TRBD1 agrees at 7 bases. The CDR3 has 14 residues. V dropped 6 bases and J dropped 2; count of bases not matched to a gene: 6. Germline-derived CDR1 and CDR2 are MNHNY and SVGAGI (reference sequence).

Notes on this clone: A read error may account for a junction end that differs from germline. The genes are TRBV7-8 and TRBJ1-6; D unclear. The CDR3 consists of 12 residues. Germline V gene data show CDR1 as SGHVS and CDR2 as FQNEAQ. The CDR3 protein is CANSPGKGPLHF. The CDR3 DNA sequence: TGTGCCAACAGCCCGGGTAAAGGACCCCTCCACTTT.

This rearrangement joins TRBV3-1 (or the pseudogene TRBV3-2) to TRBJ2-3; 8 nucleotides match TRBD1. V lost 2 bases to trimming and J lost 8 bases; unmatched junction nucleotides: 18. This CDR3 is built from 18 residues. Per germline, CDR1 LGHDT and CDR2 YNNKEL (reference sequence). Written as DNA, the CDR3 is TGTGCCAGCAGCCAAAGGGCGACCGGGACAGGACCCCTAGTTACGCAGTATTTT. This encodes CASSQRATGTGPLVTQYF.

V is TRBV19 and J is TRBJ2-5; D unresolved. This CDR3 has 13 amino acids. Looked up from germline, CDR1 is LNHDA and CDR2 is SQIVND (reference sequence). The ends were cut back, 3 bases at V and 4 bases at J, with 9 bases in the middle. CDR3 bases: TGTGCCAGTAGTATTTCCCCAGGAGAGACCCAGTACTTC. As protein: CASSISPGETQYF.

In DNA form, the CDR3 reads TGTGCCAGCAGCTTAGCGCGGGTCACTGAAGCTTTCTTT. Its protein product is CASSLARVTEAFF. The rearrangement links TRBV7-3 to TRBJ1-1; D gene ambiguous. V was pared by 2 bases and J by 4 bases, with 8 bases between. Per the germline V gene, CDR1 is SGHTA and CDR2 is FQGTGA. This CDR3 comprises 13 residues.

The chain joins TRBV6-5 to TRBJ2-7; the D is unclear. Germline CDR1 is MNHEY and CDR2 is SVGAGI. Trimming cost V 0 bases and J 3 bases, with 12 bases left between them. The CDR3 is made up of 15 amino acids. CDR3 DNA: TGTGCCAGCAGTTACTCGATCTACTATGGCTACGAGCAGTACTTC. This encodes CASSYSIYYGYEQYF.